The clone carrying this T cell receptor beta chain was counted only a few times. Its target is unknown. Together with a sample-barcoded 5' primer, a J-beta primer mix was included in a second PCR lasting about 6 to 11 cycles. There were at least 2.5 million CDR3-containing paired-end reads obtained from each sample. TCRdb independently ran MiXCR on the 5' RACE reads; one entry per CDR3 protein. Here the sample spans about 1.4 million distinct CDR3 sequences, 59% being singletons. V shed 0 bases and J 6 bases; nucleotides not matched to a gene: 11. There are 16 residues in the CDR3. The record originates from a study of blood T cells in healthy people across ages. Study observations and caveats: Naive and antigen-experienced cells could not be conclusively compared, given unsorted PBMCs.

The sequence was collected from a man younger than 35 in good health. The sample taken for sequencing was blood. V and J are TRBV12-3 or TRBV12-4 and TRBJ2-7; TRBD2 aligns across 7 bases. The CDR3 DNA follows: TGTGCCAGCAGTTTAGCGCGGGGGACTCCTTCAACCGAGCAGTACTTC. Its protein is CASSLARGTPSTEQYF.